Each of the 8 T cell receptor beta chains below was sequenced from the same sample in a study of T cell responses to AZD1222 COVID-19 vaccine. TCRdb's table, derived via immunoSEQ multiplex PCR, lists solely in-frame clones and lacks some. The sample lists 200,000 or so clones, about 90% occurring once. The specimen comprised peripheral blood, sampled on day 0 of AZD1222 vaccination. All receptors derive from an adult in good health.

This rearrangement joins TRBV9 to TRBJ2-1; 8 bases fit TRBD2. The CDR3 extends over 14 amino acids. The V and J ends lost 4 bases and 8 bases, in that order; junction bases with no gene match: 8. The germline V gene has CDR1 SGDLS and CDR2 YYNGEE. CDR3 residues: CASSPTGTSHEQFF. CDR3 nucleotide sequence: TGTGCCAGCAGCCCGACCGGGACTAGTCATGAGCAGTTCTTC.

This chain uses TRBV19 with TRBJ1-5, with a weak D call TRBD1 (6 bases). This CDR3 is built from 14 residues. CDR1 and CDR2 (germline): LNHDA, SQIVND (reference sequence). V was pared by 5 bases and J by 0 bases, with 8 bases between. The CDR3: CASSQQGSNQPQHF. The CDR3 DNA reads as TGTGCCAGTAGTCAACAGGGTAGCAATCAGCCCCAGCATTTT.

V is TRBV14 and J is TRBJ2-3, with 9 bases matching TRBD2. The CDR3 runs to 16 residues. V lost 5 bases, J lost 2 bases, and 8 bases stayed unmatched. Germline lookup yields CDR1 SGHDN and CDR2 FVKESK. DNA of the CDR3: TGTGCCAGCAGCGTACAGCGGGGGGTCTTCACAGATACGCAGTATTTT. Encoded protein: CASSVQRGVFTDTQYF.

J is TRBJ1-2 and V is TRBV6-5; 7 bases map to TRBD1. The germline V gene encodes CDR1 MNHEY and CDR2 SVGAGI. V dropped 2 bases and J dropped 4; count of bases not matched to a gene: 4. CDR3 size: 14 residues. CDR3 sequence: CASSYNRGTYGYTF. DNA of the CDR3: TGTGCCAGCAGTTACAACAGGGGCACCTATGGCTACACCTTC.

The chain is built from TRBV18 and TRBJ2-7; D is ambiguous. The CDR3 runs 14 residues. The germline V and J ends were trimmed by 4 bases and 1 base, with 11 bases remaining between them. CDR1 and CDR2 (germline): KGHSH, LQKENI. The CDR3 DNA reads as TGTGCCAGCTCACGACGAACGGATTCCTACGAGCAGTACTTC. The encoded protein is CASSRRTDSYEQYF.

The chain combines TRBV28 with TRBJ2-7; no reliable D call. The length of the CDR3 is 12 residues. The germline CDR1 and CDR2 sequences are MDHEN and SYDVKM. Trimming took off 2 bases at V and 5 bases at J, with 7 bases between the two ends. The CDR3 reads CASSLVQNEQYF. The DNA of the CDR3 is TGTGCCAGCAGTTTAGTCCAAAACGAGCAGTACTTC.

V gene TRBV19 combines with J gene TRBJ2-5, with D possibly matching TRBD1 (6 bases). The CDR3 loop spans 16 amino acids. Germline V gives CDR1 LNHDA, CDR2 SQIVND (reference sequence). V lost 3 bases, J lost 4 bases, and 18 bases lay in between. CDR3 amino acids: CASSISAGAPGETQYF. Written as DNA, the CDR3 is TGTGCCAGTAGTATCTCGGCAGGGGCCCCGGGAGAGACCCAGTACTTC.

The rearrangement joins TRBV14 to TRBJ1-2; 12 nucleotides agree with TRBD1. The junction had 5 bases not matched to a gene; V was cut back by 4 bases and J by 8 bases. The CDR3 totals 14 residues. Germline V lookup: CDR1 SGHDN, CDR2 FVKESK. For the CDR3, the DNA is TGTGCCAGCAGCCGGGGACAGGGGGCGCGGGGCTACACCTTC. It codes for CASSRGQGARGYTF.